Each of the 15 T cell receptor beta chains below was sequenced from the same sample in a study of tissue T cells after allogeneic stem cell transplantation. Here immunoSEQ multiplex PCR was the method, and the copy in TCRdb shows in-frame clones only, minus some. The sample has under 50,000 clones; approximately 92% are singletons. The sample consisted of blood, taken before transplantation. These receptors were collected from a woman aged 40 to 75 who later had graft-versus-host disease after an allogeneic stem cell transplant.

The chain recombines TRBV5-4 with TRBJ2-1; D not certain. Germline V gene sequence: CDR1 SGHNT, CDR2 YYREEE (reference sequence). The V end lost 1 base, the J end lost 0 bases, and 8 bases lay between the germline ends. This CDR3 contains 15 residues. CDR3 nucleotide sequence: TGTGCCAGCAGCTTGCGAGCAGGCTCCTACAATGAGCAGTTCTTC. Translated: CASSLRAGSYNEQFF.

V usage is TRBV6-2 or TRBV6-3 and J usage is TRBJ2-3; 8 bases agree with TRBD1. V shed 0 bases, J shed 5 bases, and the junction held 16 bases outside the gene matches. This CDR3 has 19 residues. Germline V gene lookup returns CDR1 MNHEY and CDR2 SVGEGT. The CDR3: CASSYSMAVGTGQQDTQYF. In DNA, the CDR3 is TGTGCCAGCAGTTACTCGATGGCCGTCGGGACAGGCCAACAAGATACGCAGTATTTT.

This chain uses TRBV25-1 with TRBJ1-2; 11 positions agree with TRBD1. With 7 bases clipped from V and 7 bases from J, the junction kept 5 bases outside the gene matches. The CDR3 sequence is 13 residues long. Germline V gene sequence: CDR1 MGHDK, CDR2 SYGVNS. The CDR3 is CASNPGTGGGYTF. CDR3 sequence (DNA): TGTGCCAGCAACCCCGGGACAGGGGGTGGCTACACCTTC.

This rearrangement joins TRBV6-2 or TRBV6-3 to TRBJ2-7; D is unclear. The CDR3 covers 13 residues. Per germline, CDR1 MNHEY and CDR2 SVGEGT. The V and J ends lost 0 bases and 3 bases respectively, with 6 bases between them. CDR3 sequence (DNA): TGTGCCAGCAGTTACTCGAAACTCTACGAGCAGTACTTC. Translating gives CASSYSKLYEQYF.

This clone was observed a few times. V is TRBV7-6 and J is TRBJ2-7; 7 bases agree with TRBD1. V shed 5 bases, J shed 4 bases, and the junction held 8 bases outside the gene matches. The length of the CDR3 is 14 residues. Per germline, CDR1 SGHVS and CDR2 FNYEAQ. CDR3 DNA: TGTGCCAGCAGCCCTGACTGGACAGGTTACGAGCAGTACTTC. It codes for CASSPDWTGYEQYF. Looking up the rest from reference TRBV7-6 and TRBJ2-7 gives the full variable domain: GAGVSQSPRYKVTKRGQDVALRCDPISGHVSLYWYRQALGQGPEFLTYFNYEAQQDKSGLPNDRFSAERPEGSISTLTIQRTEQRDSAMYRCASSPDWTGYEQYFGPGTRLTVT.

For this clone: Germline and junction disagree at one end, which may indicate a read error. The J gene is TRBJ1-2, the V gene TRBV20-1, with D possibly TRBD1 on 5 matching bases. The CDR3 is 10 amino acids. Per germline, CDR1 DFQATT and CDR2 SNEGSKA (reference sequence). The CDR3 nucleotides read TGCAGTGCTGGGACGGTCGTGGGGTATTTC. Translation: CSAGTVVGYF.

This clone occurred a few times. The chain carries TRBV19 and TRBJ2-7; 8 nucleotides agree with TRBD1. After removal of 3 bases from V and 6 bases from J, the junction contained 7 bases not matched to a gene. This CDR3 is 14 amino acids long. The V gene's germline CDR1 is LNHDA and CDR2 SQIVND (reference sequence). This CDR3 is CASSIGTGLSEQYF. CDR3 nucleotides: TGTGCCAGTAGTATTGGGACAGGCTTGTCCGAGCAGTACTTC.

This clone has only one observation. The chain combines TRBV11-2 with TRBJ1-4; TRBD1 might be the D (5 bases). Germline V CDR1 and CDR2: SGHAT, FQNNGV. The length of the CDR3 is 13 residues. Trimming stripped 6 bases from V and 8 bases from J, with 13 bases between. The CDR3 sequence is CASRYLGVEKLFF. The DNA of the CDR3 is TGTGCCAGCAGGTACTTAGGGGTCGAAAAACTGTTTTTT.

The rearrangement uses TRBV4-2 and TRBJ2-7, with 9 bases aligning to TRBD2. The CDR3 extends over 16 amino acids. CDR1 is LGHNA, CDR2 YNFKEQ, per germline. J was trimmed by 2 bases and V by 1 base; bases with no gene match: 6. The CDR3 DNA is TGTGCCAGCAGCCAAGGACGCGGACTAGCGACCTACGAGCAGTACTTC. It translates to CASSQGRGLATYEQYF.

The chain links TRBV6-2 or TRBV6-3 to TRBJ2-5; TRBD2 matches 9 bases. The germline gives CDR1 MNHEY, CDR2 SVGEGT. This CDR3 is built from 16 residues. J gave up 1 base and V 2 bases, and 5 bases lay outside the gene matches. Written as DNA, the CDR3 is TGTGCCAGCAGTTACACAATAGCGGGGGTCCAAGAGACCCAGTACTTC. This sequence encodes CASSYTIAGVQETQYF.

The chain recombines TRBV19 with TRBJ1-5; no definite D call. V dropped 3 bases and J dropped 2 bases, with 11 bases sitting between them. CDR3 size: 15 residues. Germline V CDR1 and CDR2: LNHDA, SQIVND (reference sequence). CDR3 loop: CASSILNGGNQPQHF. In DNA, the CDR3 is TGTGCCAGTAGTATCCTTAACGGGGGCAATCAGCCCCAGCATTTT.

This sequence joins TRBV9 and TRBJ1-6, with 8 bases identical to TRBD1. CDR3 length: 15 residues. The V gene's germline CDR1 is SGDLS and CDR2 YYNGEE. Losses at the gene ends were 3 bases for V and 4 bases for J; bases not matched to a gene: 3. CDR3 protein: CASSAQGAYNSPLHF. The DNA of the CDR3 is TGTGCCAGCAGCGCTCAGGGGGCTTATAATTCACCCCTCCACTTT.

CDR3 DNA: TGTGCCAGTAGTTTGCGCCCGACCTACGAGCAGTACTTC. Its translation: CASSLRPTYEQYF. The gene calls are TRBV19 and TRBJ2-7; D unclear. CDR1 and CDR2 (germline): LNHDA, SQIVND (reference sequence). The CDR3 extends over 13 amino acids. V lost 5 bases, J lost 2 bases, and 10 bases lay in between.

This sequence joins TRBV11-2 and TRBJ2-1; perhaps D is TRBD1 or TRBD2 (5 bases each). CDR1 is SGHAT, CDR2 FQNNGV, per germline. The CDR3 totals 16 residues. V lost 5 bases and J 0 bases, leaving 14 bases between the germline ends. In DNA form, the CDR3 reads TGTGCCAGCAGCCCTTGGGACCAGAGCTCCTACAATGAGCAGTTCTTC. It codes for CASSPWDQSSYNEQFF.

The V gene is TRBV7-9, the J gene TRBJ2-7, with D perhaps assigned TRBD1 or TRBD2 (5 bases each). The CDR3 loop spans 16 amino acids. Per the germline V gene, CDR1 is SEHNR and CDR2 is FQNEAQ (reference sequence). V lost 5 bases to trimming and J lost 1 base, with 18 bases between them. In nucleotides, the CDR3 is TGTGCCAGCAGCCGGAGGCCGGGACGTGGGTCCTACGAGCAGTACTTC. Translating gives CASSRRPGRGSYEQYF. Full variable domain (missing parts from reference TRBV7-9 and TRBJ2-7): DTGVSQNPRHKITKRGQNVTFRCDPISEHNRLYWYRQTLGQGPEFLTYFQNEAQLEKSRLLSDRFSAERPKGSFSTLEIQRTEQGDSAMYLCASSRRPGRGSYEQYFGPGTRLTVT.